Below, 29 T cell receptor beta chains from the same sample are listed, as sequenced in a study of OX40 agonist ivuxolimab in advanced cancers. Clones were sequenced by immunoSEQ multiplex PCR, and TCRdb holds only the in-frame ones, with some missing. The repertoire includes some 60,000 clones, 84% of them detected once, and roughly 2% sits in the top ten. The specimen was CD4+ or CD8+ T cells sorted from blood, collected in a trial of the OX40 agonist ivuxolimab. The origin of the receptors is an adult with an advanced solid tumor such as melanoma, head and neck, liver or kidney cancer.

Only one count was recorded for this clone. The V call is TRBV14, the J call TRBJ2-6; unclear D gene. Per the germline V gene, CDR1 is SGHDN and CDR2 is FVKESK. There are 16 residues in the CDR3. Deletions cut 2 bases from V and 1 base from J, with 9 bases between. CDR3 coding DNA: TGTGCCAGCAGCCAAACGAGCTGGTCTGGGGCCAACGTCCTGACTTTC. It yields the protein CASSQTSWSGANVLTF.

This sequence joins TRBV11-2 and TRBJ2-2, with TRBD2 matching over 9 bases. The ends lost 1 base at V and 5 bases at J; junction bases unmatched: 5. The CDR3 runs 16 residues. Germline V lookup: CDR1 SGHAT, CDR2 FQNNGV. DNA of the CDR3: TGTGCCAGCAGCTTAGCTCGGCTAGCGGGAACCGGGGAGCTGTTTTTT. It encodes CASSLARLAGTGELFF.

The CDR3 DNA reads TGTGCCAGCAGTGCATCCCCACTGGCCAATGAGCAGTTCTTC. It specifies CASSASPLANEQFF. V is TRBV28 and J is TRBJ2-1; no definite D call. Trimming removed 5 bases from V and 6 bases from J, with 14 bases in between. Germline V gene sequence: CDR1 MDHEN, CDR2 SYDVKM. The CDR3 has 14 residues.

This clone was observed once. J is TRBJ2-7 and V is TRBV14; weak D call: TRBD1 (6 bases). The V end lost 4 bases, the J end lost 2 bases, and 9 bases lay between the germline ends. The V gene's germline CDR1 is SGHDN and CDR2 FVKESK. This CDR3 has 13 residues. DNA for the CDR3: TGTGCCAGCAGCCGGGGGCCTGCCTACGAGCAGTACTTC. This sequence encodes CASSRGPAYEQYF.

The V call is TRBV5-6, the J call TRBJ2-5, with D unclear. Germline CDR1 is SGHDT and CDR2 is YYEEEE. CDR3 length equals 12 residues. Trimming left V 1 base short and J 4 bases short, with 5 bases between. The CDR3 DNA reads TGTGCCAGCAGCTTGTCGGGAGAGACCCAGTACTTC. It encodes CASSLSGETQYF.

The chain has TRBV4-1 and TRBJ2-2; D unresolved. The CDR3 length is 12 residues. Germline loops: CDR1 MGHRA, CDR2 YSYEKL. Trimming took off 4 bases at V and 5 bases at J, with 5 bases between the two ends. In DNA, the CDR3 is TGCGCCAGCAGCCGAATAACCGGGGAGCTGTTTTTT. Translated: CASSRITGELFF.

The chain couples TRBV11-3 to TRBJ2-1, with D possibly being TRBD1 (5 bases). V gave up 1 base and J gave up 10 bases, with 11 bases separating them. The CDR3 has 13 residues. The germline gives CDR1 SGHNT, CDR2 YENEEA. The CDR3 region has the DNA TGTGCCAGCAGCTTAGCTGGGGCGCGGGAGCAGTTCTTC. This encodes CASSLAGAREQFF.

The chain employs TRBV5-4 and TRBJ2-7; TRBD1 agrees at 8 bases. V lost 3 bases to trimming and J lost 6 bases; unmatched junction nucleotides: 11. The germline V gene encodes CDR1 SGHNT and CDR2 YYREEE (reference sequence). The length of the CDR3 is 15 residues. The CDR3 spells CASSSAGTGEAEQYF. CDR3 bases: TGTGCCAGCAGCTCCGCCGGGACAGGTGAGGCCGAGCAGTACTTC. Full variable domain (rest looked up from reference TRBV5-4 and TRBJ2-7): ETGVTQSPTHLIKTRGQQVTLRCSSQSGHNTVSWYQQALGQGPQFIFQYYREEENGRGNFPPRFSGLQFPNYSSELNVNALELDDSALYLCASSSAGTGEAEQYFGPGTRLTVT.

This clone was seen more than once but under ten times. The chain couples TRBV11-2 to TRBJ2-3; no reliable D call. The CDR3 is 11 residues long. CDR1 is SGHAT and CDR2 is FQNNGV in the germline V gene. The V end lost 5 bases, the J end lost 7 bases, and 7 bases lay between the germline ends. CDR3 residues: CASSLTYTQYF. The CDR3 region has the DNA TGTGCCAGCAGCCTGACATATACGCAGTATTTT.

This chain uses TRBV4-2 with TRBJ1-1, with 8 bases lining up with TRBD1. J gave up 3 bases and V 0 bases, and 3 bases lay outside the gene matches. The germline CDR1 and CDR2 sequences are LGHNA and YNFKEQ. The CDR3 spans 15 residues. CDR3 in DNA: TGTGCCAGCAGCCAAGAAAGGACAGGGCACACTGAAGCTTTCTTT. It translates to CASSQERTGHTEAFF.

The CDR3 reads CAIGLAGEGTGELFF. The CDR3 DNA reads as TGTGCCATCGGGTTAGCGGGAGAGGGCACCGGGGAGCTGTTTTTT. The chain recombines TRBV10-3 with TRBJ2-2; 9 bases are a match to TRBD2. Germline V gene sequence: CDR1 ENHRY, CDR2 SYGVKD. This CDR3 region has 15 residues. V lost 8 bases to trimming and J lost 4 bases; unmatched junction nucleotides: 8.

The chain carries TRBV7-3 and TRBJ2-5, with a possible D match to TRBD1 (6 bases). V lost 5 bases to trimming and J lost 4 bases, with 11 bases between them. The CDR3 is made up of 13 amino acids. Germline V CDR1 and CDR2: SGHTA, FQGTGA. The CDR3 sequence is CASSVDRSETQYF. The CDR3 DNA follows: TGTGCCAGCAGCGTCGACAGGTCAGAGACCCAGTACTTC.

The chain uses TRBV5-1 and TRBJ1-2, with no clear D. This CDR3 has 13 amino acids. From germline, CDR1 is SGHRS and CDR2 YFSETQ. V was cut by 0 bases and J by 1 base, with 4 bases left in between. In DNA, the CDR3 is TGCGCCAGCAGCTTGGACAGTAACTATGGCTACACCTTC. Its translation is CASSLDSNYGYTF.

This clone was seen a single time. The chain combines TRBV5-1 with TRBJ2-3; 7 positions agree with TRBD2. The CDR3 extends over 12 amino acids. Trimming cost V 5 bases and J 6 bases; bases outside gene matches: 3. Germline V lookup: CDR1 SGHRS, CDR2 YFSETQ. CDR3 sequence (DNA): TGCGCCAGCAGGAACGGGAGGGATACGCAGTATTTT. Its protein is CASRNGRDTQYF.

This chain joins TRBV19 and TRBJ2-7, with D possibly matching TRBD1 (6 bases). CDR1 and CDR2 (germline): LNHDA, SQIVND (reference sequence). The germline V and J ends were trimmed by 6 bases and 6 bases, with 15 bases remaining between them. CDR3 length: 13 amino acids. The CDR3 sequence is CASRKAGAGEQYF. For the CDR3, the DNA is TGTGCCAGTAGGAAGGCAGGGGCCGGCGAGCAGTACTTC.

The J gene is TRBJ2-7, the V gene TRBV6-1; maybe TRBD2 (5 bases). Germline assignment: CDR1 MNHNS and CDR2 SASEGT. This CDR3 region has 13 residues. V dropped 6 bases and J dropped 2 bases, with 11 bases sitting between them. The CDR3 bases are TGTGCCAGCAGGGAGGCAGCCACCTACGAGCAGTACTTC. Translating gives CASREAATYEQYF.

Here the CDR3 DNA reads TGCGCCAGCAGCTTGGCCGAAGGGGAGACCCAGTACTTC. Residues: CASSLAEGETQYF. The rearrangement links TRBV5-1 to TRBJ2-5; no definite D call. V was trimmed by 0 bases and J by 5 bases, leaving 8 bases between them. CDR3 length: 13 amino acids. Germline V gene data show CDR1 as SGHRS and CDR2 as YFSETQ.

This CDR3 is CASSALLAGETQYF. The CDR3 nucleotides are TGTGCCAGCAGCGCCTTACTAGCGGGCGAGACCCAGTACTTC. The rearrangement joins TRBV9 to TRBJ2-5; 9 nucleotides align to TRBD2. Germline V gene data show CDR1 as SGDLS and CDR2 as YYNGEE. Trimming took 3 bases from V and 5 from J; bases not matched to a gene: 5. The CDR3 is made up of 14 amino acids.

This clone was counted between two and nine times. This rearrangement joins TRBV6-5 to TRBJ1-5; 10 positions agree with TRBD1. Trimming at V came to 6 bases and at J to 7 bases, leaving 6 bases not matched to a gene. Germline CDR1 is MNHEY and CDR2 is SVGAGI. This CDR3 contains 14 residues. DNA for the CDR3: TGTGCCAGCAGGCCGGGACAGGGGCGGCAGCCCCAGCATTTT. Its protein product is CASRPGQGRQPQHF.

This clone appeared once. The chain recombines TRBV5-4 with TRBJ1-2; D is unclear. V lost 0 bases to trimming and J lost 2 bases, with 8 bases between them. CDR3 length equals 14 residues. In germline, CDR1 is SGHNT, CDR2 YYREEE (reference sequence). Here the CDR3 reads CASSLGSWNYGYTF. The CDR3 region has the DNA TGTGCCAGCAGCTTGGGAAGTTGGAACTATGGCTACACCTTC.

V gene TRBV7-3 combines with J gene TRBJ2-5, with 10 bases fitting TRBD2. Germline V gives CDR1 SGHTA, CDR2 FQGTGA. The V and J ends lost 5 bases and 5 bases, in that order; junction bases with no gene match: 11. The CDR3 has 16 amino acids. The CDR3 here is CASSPSGRGGWETQYF. In nucleotides, the CDR3 is TGTGCCAGCAGCCCTAGCGGGAGAGGAGGCTGGGAGACCCAGTACTTC.

This clone was counted once. This chain links TRBV5-1 with TRBJ2-1; 9 nucleotides agree with TRBD2. Losses at the gene ends were 4 bases for V and 6 bases for J; bases not matched to a gene: 8. The CDR3 is 15 amino acids. Germline loops: CDR1 SGHRS, CDR2 YFSETQ. The CDR3 DNA follows: TGCGCCAGCAGCCCACTAGGCGGGGGGGCCAATGAGCAGTTCTTC. This gives the protein CASSPLGGGANEQFF.

The genes are TRBV9 and TRBJ1-3, with D unresolved. Germline CDR1 is SGDLS and CDR2 is YYNGEE. Between the trimmed V and J ends, which lost 4 bases and 6 bases, there was a span of 8 bases. The CDR3 is made up of 12 amino acids. The CDR3 DNA reads as TGTGCCAGCAGCAAAGGTCCAAACACCATATATTTT. This sequence encodes CASSKGPNTIYF.

The chain has TRBV28 and TRBJ2-5, with no clear D. V lost 3 bases and J 5 bases, leaving 16 bases between the germline ends. The germline gives CDR1 MDHEN, CDR2 SYDVKM. The CDR3 length is 15 residues. CDR3 in DNA: TGTGCCAGCAGTTTTCAAGGGTTTTCTTTGGAGACCCAGTACTTC. Protein: CASSFQGFSLETQYF.

The V and J genes are TRBV18 and TRBJ2-1; 13 bases agree with TRBD2. The CDR3 has 16 amino acids. Germline V gene data show CDR1 as KGHSH and CDR2 as LQKENI. V lost 2 bases to trimming and J lost 8 bases; unmatched junction nucleotides: 6. Here the CDR3 reads CASSPSGLAGTDEQFF. The DNA of the CDR3 is TGTGCCAGCTCACCATCGGGACTAGCGGGGACGGATGAGCAGTTCTTC.

The CDR3 spells CASKKGRGSEAFF. The CDR3 region has the DNA TGTGCCAGCAAGAAGGGCCGTGGGTCTGAAGCTTTCTTT. The chain has TRBV6-1 and TRBJ1-1; no definite D call. Deletions cut 7 bases from V and 6 bases from J, with 15 bases between. Germline CDR1 reads MNHNS; CDR2 reads SASEGT. CDR3 length equals 13 residues.

The rearrangement uses TRBV5-1 and TRBJ2-2; TRBD2 agrees at 13 bases. The CDR3 contains 15 residues. Looked up from germline, CDR1 is SGHRS and CDR2 is YFSETQ. Trimming removed 3 bases from V and 4 bases from J; junction bases left unmatched: 0. CDR3 sequence reads: CASSWTSGSTGELFF. CDR3 sequence (DNA): TGCGCCAGCAGCTGGACTAGCGGGAGCACCGGGGAGCTGTTTTTT.

This chain uses TRBV9 with TRBJ2-3; 12 nucleotides match TRBD2. V lost 2 bases and J lost 5; bases outside the gene matches: 6. CDR1 SGDLS and CDR2 YYNGEE come from the germline V gene. There are 16 residues in the CDR3. The CDR3 is CASSVSLAGGEDTQYF. CDR3 sequence (DNA): TGTGCCAGCAGCGTCAGCCTAGCGGGAGGGGAAGATACGCAGTATTTT.

The J gene is TRBJ1-6, the V gene TRBV27; 8 nucleotides align to TRBD1. The ends lost 8 bases at V and 4 bases at J; junction bases unmatched: 7. This CDR3 comprises 15 residues. Germline CDR1 reads MNHEY; CDR2 reads SMNVEV (reference sequence). CDR3 bases: TGTGCCAGCGGGCGGGGGGACAGGTATAATTCACCCCTCCACTTT. Its translation is CASGRGDRYNSPLHF.